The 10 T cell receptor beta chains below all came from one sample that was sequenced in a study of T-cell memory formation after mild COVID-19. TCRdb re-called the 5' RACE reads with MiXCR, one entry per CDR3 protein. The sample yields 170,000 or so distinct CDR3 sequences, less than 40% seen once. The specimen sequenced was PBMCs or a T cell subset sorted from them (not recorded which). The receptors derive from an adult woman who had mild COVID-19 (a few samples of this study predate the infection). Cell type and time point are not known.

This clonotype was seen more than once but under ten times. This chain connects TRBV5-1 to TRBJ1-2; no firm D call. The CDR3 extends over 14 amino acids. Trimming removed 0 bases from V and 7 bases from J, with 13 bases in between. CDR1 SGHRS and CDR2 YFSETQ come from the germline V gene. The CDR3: CASSLALGVAGYTF. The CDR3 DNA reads TGCGCCAGCAGCTTGGCTCTCGGCGTGGCTGGCTACACCTTC.

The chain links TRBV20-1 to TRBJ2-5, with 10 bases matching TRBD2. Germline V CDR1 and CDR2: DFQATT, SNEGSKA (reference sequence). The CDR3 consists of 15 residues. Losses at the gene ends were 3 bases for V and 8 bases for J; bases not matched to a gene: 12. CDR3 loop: CSARDQREGRKTQYF. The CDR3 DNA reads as TGCAGTGCTAGGGACCAGCGGGAGGGGCGGAAAACCCAGTACTTC.

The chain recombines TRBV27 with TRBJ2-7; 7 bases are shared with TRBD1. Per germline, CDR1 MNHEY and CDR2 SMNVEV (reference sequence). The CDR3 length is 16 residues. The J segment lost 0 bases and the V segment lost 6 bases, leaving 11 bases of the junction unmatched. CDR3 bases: TGTGCCAGCAGCCTAAAGGGCAGGGGGTCCTCCTACGAGCAGTACTTC. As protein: CASSLKGRGSSYEQYF.

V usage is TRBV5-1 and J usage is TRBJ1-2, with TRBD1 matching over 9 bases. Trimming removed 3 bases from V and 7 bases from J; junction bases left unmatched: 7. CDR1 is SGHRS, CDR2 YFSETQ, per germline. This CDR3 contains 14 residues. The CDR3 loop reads CASSSKQGAGGYTF. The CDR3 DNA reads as TGCGCCAGCAGCTCCAAACAGGGGGCCGGTGGCTACACCTTC.

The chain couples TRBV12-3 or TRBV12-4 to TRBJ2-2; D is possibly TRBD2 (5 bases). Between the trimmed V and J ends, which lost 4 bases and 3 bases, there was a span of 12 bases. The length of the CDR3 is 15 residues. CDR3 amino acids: CASSWRAADTGELFF. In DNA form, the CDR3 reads TGTGCCAGCAGTTGGCGGGCCGCCGACACCGGGGAGCTGTTTTTT.

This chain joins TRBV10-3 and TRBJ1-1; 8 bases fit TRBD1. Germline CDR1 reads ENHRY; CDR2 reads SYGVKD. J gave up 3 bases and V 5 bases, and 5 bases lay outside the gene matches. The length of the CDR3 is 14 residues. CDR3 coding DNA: TGTGCCATCAGTCCGACAGGGGCGGACACTGAAGCTTTCTTT. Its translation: CAISPTGADTEAFF.

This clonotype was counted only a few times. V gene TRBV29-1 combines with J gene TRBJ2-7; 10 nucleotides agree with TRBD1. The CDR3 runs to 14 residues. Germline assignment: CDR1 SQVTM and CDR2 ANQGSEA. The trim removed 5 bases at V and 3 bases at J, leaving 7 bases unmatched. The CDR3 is CSVWGGQGVYEQYF. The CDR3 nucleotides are TGCAGCGTTTGGGGCGGACAGGGGGTCTACGAGCAGTACTTC.

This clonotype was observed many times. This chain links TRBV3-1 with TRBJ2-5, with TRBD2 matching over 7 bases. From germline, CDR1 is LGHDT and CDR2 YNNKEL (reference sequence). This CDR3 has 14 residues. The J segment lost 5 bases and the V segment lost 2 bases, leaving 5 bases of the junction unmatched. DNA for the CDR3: TGTGCCAGCAGCCAAACGGGGGGAGGGGAGACCCAGTACTTC. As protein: CASSQTGGGETQYF.

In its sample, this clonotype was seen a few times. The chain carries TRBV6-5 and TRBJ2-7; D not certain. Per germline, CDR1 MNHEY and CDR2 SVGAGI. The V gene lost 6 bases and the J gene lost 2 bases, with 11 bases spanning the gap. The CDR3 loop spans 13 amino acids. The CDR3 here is CASSRTLTYEQYF. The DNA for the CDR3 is TGTGCCAGCAGCAGGACGCTTACCTACGAGCAGTACTTC.

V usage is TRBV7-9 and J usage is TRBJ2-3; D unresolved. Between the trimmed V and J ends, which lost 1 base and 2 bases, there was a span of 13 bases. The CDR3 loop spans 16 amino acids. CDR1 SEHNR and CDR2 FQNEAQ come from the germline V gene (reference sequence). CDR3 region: CASSLGLGTSTDTQYF. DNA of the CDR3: TGTGCCAGCAGCTTAGGTCTGGGCACCTCCACAGATACGCAGTATTTT.